The 10 T cell receptor beta chains below come from one sample, sequenced in a study of T cell repertoires in breast cancer. Blocking oligonucleotides added to a second nested PCR suppressed unpaired genes. A single record per CDR3 protein comes from TCRdb applying MiXCR to the emulsion pairing reads. The profile covers about 40,000 distinct CDR3 sequences, with under 50% appearing a single time and less than 70% taken by the ten largest. The expanded emulsion RT-PCR method captured paired alpha and beta chains from CD8+ T cells. The sample comprised CD8+ T cells. The origin of the receptors is a pool of human donors with breast cancer or a healthy control (not recorded which).

The rearrangement links TRBV6-5 to TRBJ2-3; tentative D call: TRBD1 (5 bases). Germline V lookup: CDR1 MNHEY, CDR2 SVGAGI. The V end lost 3 bases, the J end lost 0 bases, and 10 bases lay between the germline ends. The CDR3 totals 15 residues. The CDR3 loop is CASSYKTASTDTQYF. The CDR3 nucleotides are TGTGCCAGCAGTTATAAGACAGCTAGCACAGATACGCAGTATTTT.

This clonotype was seen a few times. This sequence joins TRBV9 and TRBJ2-7; the D gene is possibly TRBD2 (5 bases). CDR3 length: 14 residues. The V and J ends lost 6 bases and 3 bases respectively, with 16 bases between them. Germline V gene lookup returns CDR1 SGDLS and CDR2 YYNGEE. The CDR3 DNA reads TGTGCCAGCACCCGAGGGCTTTTCGGCTACGAGCAGTACTTC. Translated: CASTRGLFGYEQYF.

This clonotype was counted many times. The chain joins TRBV29-1 to TRBJ2-1; 7 nucleotides agree with TRBD1. This CDR3 contains 12 residues. Germline lookup yields CDR1 SQVTM and CDR2 ANQGSEA. Trimming at V came to 6 bases and at J to 4 bases, leaving 3 bases not matched to a gene. The CDR3 reads CSVHRGYNEQFF. Written as DNA, the CDR3 is TGCAGCGTCCACAGGGGTTACAATGAGCAGTTCTTC.

In this sample, this clonotype turned up a few times. V is TRBV11-2 and J is TRBJ2-3, with D unclear. CDR3 length: 13 residues. V lost 4 bases, J lost 3 bases, and 8 bases lay in between. Germline CDR1 SGHAT, CDR2 FQNNGV. DNA for the CDR3: TGTGCCAGCAGCTACGGACGGACAGATACGCAGTATTTT. Protein sequence: CASSYGRTDTQYF. Complete variable domain (other parts from reference TRBV11-2 and TRBJ2-3): EAGVAQSPRYKIIEKRQSVAFWCNPISGHATLYWYQQILGQGPKLLIQFQNNGVVDDSQLPKDRFSAERLKGVDSTLKIQPAKLEDSAVYLCASSYGRTDTQYFGPGTRLTVL.

This chain uses TRBV6-2 or TRBV6-3 with TRBJ1-5, with D unresolved. The CDR3 loop spans 14 amino acids. V was trimmed by 3 bases and J by 0 bases, leaving 6 bases between them. The germline gives CDR1 MNHEY, CDR2 SVGEGT. The CDR3 coding sequence is TGTGCCAGCAGTTATGGGGTTAGCAATCAGCCCCAGCATTTT. Translated, it gives CASSYGVSNQPQHF.

Worth noting for this clonotype: A much more abundant neighbour one base away suggests this may be a read error. CDR3 sequence: CSTSRVLNSPLHF. The CDR3 DNA is TGCAGTACTAGTCGTGTACTTAATTCACCCCTCCACTTT. The chain carries TRBV20-1 and TRBJ1-6; D call uncertain. Per germline, CDR1 DFQATT and CDR2 SNEGSKA (reference sequence). The CDR3 sequence is 13 residues long.

This chain connects TRBV5-1 to TRBJ2-3; a weak D match, TRBD2 (6 bases). The CDR3 spans 16 residues. V was cut by 4 bases and J by 7 bases, with 22 bases left in between. CDR1 and CDR2 from the germline V gene are SGHRS and YFSETQ. The CDR3 DNA follows: TGCGCCAGCAGCGCGGGAACTCCAGGAGCCCCCTATACGCAGTATTTT. It codes for CASSAGTPGAPYTQYF.

This clonotype was seen many times. The chain uses TRBV20-1 and TRBJ1-3; D gene uncertain. V was cut by 3 bases and J by 8 bases, with 8 bases left in between. Per germline, CDR1 DFQATT and CDR2 SNEGSKA (reference sequence). The CDR3 loop spans 11 amino acids. The CDR3 nucleotides are TGCAGTGCTAGGAACGGGGACACCATATATTTT. Amino acids: CSARNGDTIYF.

Judged by abundance, this clonotype is medium-sized (0.01 to 0.1%). V gene TRBV7-8 combines with J gene TRBJ2-7, with 12 bases that match TRBD2. Trimming at V came to 1 base and at J to 2 bases, leaving 6 bases not matched to a gene. CDR1 and CDR2 (germline): SGHVS, FQNEAQ. The length of the CDR3 is 17 residues. CDR3 bases: TGTGCCAGCAGCTTAGGGCTAGCGGGAGGGCCGACCTACGAGCAGTACTTC. It encodes CASSLGLAGGPTYEQYF.

The chain employs TRBV11-2 and TRBJ2-3; TRBD2 aligns across 8 bases. Per the germline V gene, CDR1 is SGHAT and CDR2 is FQNNGV. V lost 6 bases, J lost 4 bases, and 9 bases stayed unmatched. The CDR3 has 15 residues. This chain's CDR3 is CASSSGVAGPDTQYF. Here the CDR3 DNA reads TGTGCCAGCAGTTCGGGAGTAGCGGGACCAGATACGCAGTATTTT.